The clone carrying this T cell receptor (beta chain) has a handful of counts. The antigen is not known. The sample belongs to a study of beta chain features in type 1 diabetes. Regarding the study as a whole: In the patient group, naive, central memory and Treg TCRB repertoires seemed more alike than in the healthy donor group. Shorter templates might be favored by PCR, and equally so in patients and in controls.

It was one heparinised blood draw, averaging about 110 mL, that each donor gave. Sorting produced populations that all topped 95% purity. The CDR3 sequence is 14 residues long. The V and J ends lost 7 bases and 10 bases, in that order; junction bases with no gene match: 12. Germline V gene lookup returns CDR1 ENHRY and CDR2 SYGVKD. Sequenced material consisted of expressed TCRB transcripts (all of the isolated RNA was reverse transcribed). Here immunoSEQ multiplex PCR was the method, and the copy in TCRdb shows in-frame clones only, minus some. This sample has under 250,000 clones, with 14% found just once.

The receptor was derived from a woman aged 40 to 49 in good health. The sample taken for sequencing was naive CD4+ T cells from blood. The chain employs TRBV10-3 and TRBJ1-1; TRBD1 matches 10 bases. Written as DNA, the CDR3 is TGTGCCATCATGGGGACAGGGGATCCTCTGGGAGCTTTCTTT. Amino acid sequence: CAIMGTGDPLGAFF.